This T cell receptor beta chain originates from a study of human T cells and chemical hapten exposure. TCRdb redid the calling of the RACE reads with MiXCR, one entry per CDR3 protein. Of around 110,000 distinct CDR3 sequences in the sample, about 11% were seen once. The time point is: patch test 3, about 24 weeks after DPC sensitization. Treatment described: therapeutic diphenylcyclopropenone sensitization with weekly scalp DPC. Researchers sampled blood before each patch test went on. CDR3 length: 17 amino acids. V was pared by 5 bases and J by 5 bases, with 14 bases of the junction left unmatched. The V gene's germline CDR1 is SGHTA and CDR2 FQGNSA.

This rearrangement joins TRBV7-2 to TRBJ2-1, with 8 bases fitting TRBD1. The sample was whole blood, taken in connection with sensitization to the hapten diphenylcyclopropenone (DPC). The sequence came from a woman aged 50 to 65 with alopecia areata. Some clones in this sample may be carry-over from other donors' samples. CDR3 DNA: TGTGCCAGCAGCCTACCTTTGACAGGGGCTTTAAACAATGAGCAGTTCTTC. It is translated as CASSLPLTGALNNEQFF.